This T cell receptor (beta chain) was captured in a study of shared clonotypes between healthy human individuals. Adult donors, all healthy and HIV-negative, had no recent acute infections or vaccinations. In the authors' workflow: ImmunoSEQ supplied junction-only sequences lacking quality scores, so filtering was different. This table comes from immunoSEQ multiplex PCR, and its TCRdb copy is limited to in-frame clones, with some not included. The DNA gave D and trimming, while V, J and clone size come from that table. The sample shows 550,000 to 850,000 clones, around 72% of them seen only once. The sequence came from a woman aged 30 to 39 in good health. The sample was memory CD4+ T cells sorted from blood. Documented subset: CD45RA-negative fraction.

The CDR3 spells CASSLYETGALYSNQPQHF. CDR3 nucleotide sequence: TGTGCCAGCAGTTTATATGAGACCGGGGCACTCTATAGCAATCAGCCCCAGCATTTT. The gene calls are TRBV28 and TRBJ1-5; D possibly corresponds to TRBD1 (5 bases). The CDR3 runs 19 residues. The V gene lost 1 base and the J gene lost 0 bases, with 19 bases spanning the gap. Looked up from germline, CDR1 is MDHEN and CDR2 is SYDVKM.